These 24 T cell receptor beta chains were all obtained from the same sample, sequenced in a study of shared clonotypes between healthy human individuals. This table comes from immunoSEQ multiplex PCR, and its TCRdb copy is limited to in-frame clones, with some not included. The sample yields about 520,000 clones, 60% to 80% seen once. The sample was PBMCs. These receptors all stem from a woman in her thirties or forties in good health. Some clones in this sample may be carry-over from other donors' samples.

This clone appeared a single time. V and J are TRBV19 and TRBJ2-2; the D gene is possibly TRBD1 (5 bases). Germline loops: CDR1 LNHDA, CDR2 SQIVND (reference sequence). Trimming shortened V by 9 bases and J by 3 bases, and 14 bases separated the two germline ends. The CDR3 consists of 14 residues. CDR3 bases: TGTGCCAGCCATCCGACAGTTGACACCGGGGAGCTGTTTTTT. Protein sequence: CASHPTVDTGELFF.

The chain has TRBV25-1 and TRBJ2-1; 9 bases agree with TRBD2. V lost 4 bases to trimming and J lost 4 bases; unmatched junction nucleotides: 8. The germline V gene encodes CDR1 MGHDK and CDR2 SYGVNS. This CDR3 contains 16 residues. CDR3 region: CASSGPGTSKYNEQFF. The CDR3 nucleotides read TGTGCCAGCAGTGGCCCCGGGACTAGCAAGTACAATGAGCAGTTCTTC.

In its sample, this clone was seen once. J is TRBJ1-6 and V is TRBV27; 7 bases are a match to TRBD1. Looked up from germline, CDR1 is MNHEY and CDR2 is SMNVEV (reference sequence). The CDR3 consists of 14 residues. With V trimmed by 9 bases and J by 6 bases, 8 bases remained unmatched. CDR3 sequence: CASRPGQPNSPLHF. The DNA for the CDR3 is TGTGCCAGTCGACCGGGACAGCCTAATTCACCCCTCCACTTT.

This clone was seen just once. The chain combines TRBV6-5 with TRBJ1-1, with D perhaps matching TRBD1 (6 bases). This CDR3 comprises 13 residues. V lost 7 bases and J lost 4, with 13 bases in between. The germline CDR1 and CDR2 sequences are MNHEY and SVGAGI. This CDR3 reads CASTRGQFTEAFF. The DNA of the CDR3 is TGTGCCAGCACTAGAGGACAGTTCACTGAAGCTTTCTTT.

The CDR3 bases are TGTGCCAGCAGCTTAGGGGCGGGAGAGATAGATACGCAGTATTTT. As protein: CASSLGAGEIDTQYF. The chain employs TRBV11-3 and TRBJ2-3, with TRBD2 identical over 7 bases. With V trimmed by 1 base and J by 5 bases, 6 bases remained unmatched. The CDR3 totals 15 residues. The V gene's germline CDR1 is SGHNT and CDR2 YENEEA.

This clone was counted only a few times. The chain carries TRBV30 and TRBJ1-1, with 9 bases lining up with TRBD1. The length of the CDR3 is 13 residues. Germline lookup yields CDR1 GTSNPN and CDR2 SVGIG (reference sequence). V lost 5 bases, J lost 5 bases, and 6 bases stayed unmatched. The CDR3 loop reads CAWEGQGWTEAFF. The CDR3 nucleotides read TGTGCCTGGGAGGGACAGGGTTGGACTGAAGCTTTCTTT.

The chain joins TRBV7-9 to TRBJ1-1; D is ambiguous. The V end lost 3 bases, the J end lost 1 base, and 6 bases lay between the germline ends. Per the germline V gene, CDR1 is SEHNR and CDR2 is FQNEAQ (reference sequence). The CDR3 covers 13 residues. CDR3 DNA: TGTGCCAGCAGCTTCCAGAAGAACACTGAAGCTTTCTTT. It codes for CASSFQKNTEAFF.

A word on this clone: A read error likely explains this, since a far larger clone differs by one base. Other DNA variants within this sample encode the same CDR3. V gene TRBV4-2 combines with J gene TRBJ1-1; possible D gene TRBD1, 6 bases. The germline CDR1 and CDR2 sequences are LGHNA and YNFKEQ. This CDR3 has 14 residues. The CDR3 reads CASSNGQMNTEAFF. DNA for the CDR3: TGTGCCAGCAGTAATGGACAGATGAACACTGAAGCCTTCTTT.

The CDR3 DNA follows: TGCGCCAGCAGCTTGAGTGACAGGGGGCCTTACGAGCAGTACTTC. Its protein is CASSLSDRGPYEQYF. The V call is TRBV5-1, the J call TRBJ2-7; TRBD1 agrees at 10 bases. This CDR3 has 15 amino acids. The trim removed 1 base at V and 4 bases at J, leaving 5 bases unmatched. CDR1 and CDR2 (germline): SGHRS, YFSETQ.

This rearrangement joins TRBV4-2 to TRBJ1-2; D is unclear. Germline V CDR1 and CDR2: LGHNA, YNFKEQ. V was trimmed by 5 bases and J by 4 bases, leaving 17 bases between them. CDR3 length: 15 residues. CDR3: CASSEYPRGGYGYTF. CDR3 in DNA: TGTGCCAGCAGCGAATACCCCCGGGGTGGCTATGGCTACACCTTC.

V is TRBV5-1 and J is TRBJ2-7; D not certain. The CDR3 is made up of 14 amino acids. V was pared by 4 bases and J by 1 base, with 12 bases between. CDR1 SGHRS and CDR2 YFSETQ come from the germline V gene. CDR3 residues: CASSPPTGSYEQYF. CDR3 nucleotides: TGCGCCAGCAGCCCCCCGACTGGTTCCTACGAGCAGTACTTC.

The rearrangement uses TRBV16 and TRBJ1-5; D may be TRBD1 (5 bases). This CDR3 comprises 15 residues. Trimming removed 1 base from V and 0 bases from J, with 7 bases in between. The germline V gene has CDR1 KGHSY and CDR2 FQNENV. CDR3 sequence: CASSQWTFSNQPQHF. The DNA of the CDR3 is TGTGCCAGCAGCCAATGGACATTTAGCAATCAGCCCCAGCATTTT.

The chain links TRBV4-3 to TRBJ1-2; no clear D gene. Germline CDR1 reads LGHNA; CDR2 reads YSLEER. CDR3 length equals 17 residues. Trimming took 2 bases from V and 1 from J, leaving 17 bases between them. The CDR3 region is CASSQFSRVTNNYGYTF. CDR3 nucleotide sequence: TGCGCCAGCAGCCAATTCTCCCGAGTTACCAATAACTATGGCTACACCTTC.

The CDR3 loop is CASSEMGQHSGNTIYF. The DNA for the CDR3 is TGTGCCAGCAGCGAAATGGGACAGCACTCTGGAAACACCATATATTTT. The rearrangement links TRBV11-2 to TRBJ1-3; 7 positions agree with TRBD1. This CDR3 spans 16 amino acids. Germline-derived CDR1 and CDR2 are SGHAT and FQNNGV. With 5 bases clipped from V and 0 bases from J, the junction kept 7 bases outside the gene matches.

The chain recombines TRBV27 with TRBJ2-2; TRBD1 matches at 8 bases. CDR1 is MNHEY and CDR2 is SMNVEV in the germline V gene (reference sequence). With 6 bases clipped from V and 8 bases from J, the junction kept 8 bases outside the gene matches. The CDR3 length is 14 residues. DNA for the CDR3: TGTGCCAGCAGGTTCAGGGGGCTTGCGGGGGAGCTGTTTTTT. The encoded protein is CASRFRGLAGELFF.

The chain links TRBV28 to TRBJ1-2, with D maybe TRBD1 (5 bases). Germline V gene data show CDR1 as MDHEN and CDR2 as SYDVKM. Deletions cut 5 bases from V and 0 bases from J, with 16 bases between. The CDR3 extends over 16 amino acids. The CDR3 region has the DNA TGTGCCAGCAGTGAATCACCGGGGCGAGCTAACTATGGCTACACCTTC. It is translated as CASSESPGRANYGYTF.

The chain carries TRBV25-1 and TRBJ1-6; 9 bases are a match to TRBD1. V was clipped by 1 base and J by 10 bases; unmatched bases: 5. The CDR3 extends over 15 amino acids. The germline V gene encodes CDR1 MGHDK and CDR2 SYGVNS. The CDR3, as DNA: TGTGCCAGCAGTGAATCGGGGACAGGGAAATCACCCCTCCACTTT. It codes for CASSESGTGKSPLHF. The full variable domain, with the rest looked up from reference TRBV25-1 and TRBJ1-6, is EADIYQTPRYLVIGTGKKITLECSQTMGHDKMYWYQQDPGMELHLIHYSYGVNSTEKGDLSSESTVSRIRTEHFPLTLESARPSHTSQYLCASSESGTGKSPLHFGNGTRLTVT.

The chain is built from TRBV5-4 and TRBJ1-4; 12 bases line up with TRBD1. CDR3 length: 15 amino acids. Germline values: CDR1 SGHNT, CDR2 YYREEE (reference sequence). V trimming: 5 bases; J trimming: 7 bases; junction bases outside the gene matches: 6. The CDR3 bases are TGTGCCAGCAGTTTCCCGGGACAGGGGGCTGAAAAACTGTTTTTT. Protein: CASSFPGQGAEKLFF.

The chain uses TRBV10-3 and TRBJ2-3, with TRBD2 matching 14 bases. Germline V gene lookup returns CDR1 ENHRY and CDR2 SYGVKD. The CDR3 contains 18 residues. J was trimmed by 5 bases and V by 6 bases; bases with no gene match: 13. This chain's CDR3 is CAIRKDRGLAGVLDTQYF. The CDR3 DNA is TGTGCCATCAGGAAGGACAGGGGACTAGCGGGAGTACTAGATACGCAGTATTTT.

This chain connects TRBV13 to TRBJ2-2; no clear D. From germline, CDR1 is PRHDT and CDR2 FYEKMQ (reference sequence). This CDR3 spans 13 amino acids. Trimming pared 4 bases from V and 4 bases from J, leaving 7 bases between. CDR3 coding DNA: TGTGCCAGCAGCTCGTATCCCACCGGGGAGCTGTTTTTT. This translates into CASSSYPTGELFF.

The CDR3 DNA reads as TGTGCCAGCAGCGGGGGAACCCATAGCAATCAGCCCCAGCATTTT. It is translated as CASSGGTHSNQPQHF. The chain carries TRBV5-8 and TRBJ1-5; perhaps TRBD1 as D (5 bases). Germline V gene lookup returns CDR1 SGHTS and CDR2 YDEGEE. This CDR3 region has 15 residues. Trimming cost V 4 bases and J 0 bases, with 11 bases left between them.

The chain uses TRBV11-3 and TRBJ2-7, with TRBD2 matching over 9 bases. This CDR3 spans 14 amino acids. The V gene end was trimmed by 2 bases and the J gene end by 3 bases; junction bases not matched to a gene: 2. Germline V CDR1 and CDR2: SGHNT, YENEEA. CDR3 sequence (DNA): TGTGCCAGCAGCTTATGGCGGGAGGGCTACGAGCAGTACTTC. Protein sequence: CASSLWREGYEQYF. The full variable domain, rest sourced from reference TRBV11-3 and TRBJ2-7, is EAGVVQSPRYKIIEKKQPVAFWCNPISGHNTLYWYLQNLGQGPELLIRYENEEAVDDSQLPKDRFSAERLKGVDSTLKIQPAELGDSAVYLCASSLWREGYEQYFGPGTRLTVT.

The rearrangement joins TRBV5-6 to TRBJ2-7; D unclear. The CDR3 spans 14 residues. V was shortened by 2 bases and J by 3 bases, with 12 bases between the two germline ends. The germline V gene encodes CDR1 SGHDT and CDR2 YYEEEE. CDR3 in DNA: TGTGCCAGCAGCTTTTCGGGCGGAAGCTACGAGCAGTACTTC. Translated: CASSFSGGSYEQYF.

This chain connects TRBV7-2 to TRBJ2-3; TRBD2 matches at 7 bases. Germline CDR1 and CDR2: SGHTA and FQGNSA. The CDR3 sequence is 16 residues long. Unmatched junction bases numbered 14, after V lost 5 bases and J lost 6 bases. CDR3 in DNA: TGTGCCAGCAGCGCGCAGTCGTGGGGGGGAGACGATACGCAGTATTTT. Its translation: CASSAQSWGGDDTQYF. Using reference TRBV7-2 and TRBJ2-3 for the parts outside the CDR3, the full variable domain is GAGVSQSPSNKVTEKGKDVELRCDPISGHTALYWYRQSLGQGLEFLIYFQGNSAPDKSGLPSDRFSAERTGGSVSTLTIQRTQQEDSAVYLCASSAQSWGGDDTQYFGPGTRLTVL.